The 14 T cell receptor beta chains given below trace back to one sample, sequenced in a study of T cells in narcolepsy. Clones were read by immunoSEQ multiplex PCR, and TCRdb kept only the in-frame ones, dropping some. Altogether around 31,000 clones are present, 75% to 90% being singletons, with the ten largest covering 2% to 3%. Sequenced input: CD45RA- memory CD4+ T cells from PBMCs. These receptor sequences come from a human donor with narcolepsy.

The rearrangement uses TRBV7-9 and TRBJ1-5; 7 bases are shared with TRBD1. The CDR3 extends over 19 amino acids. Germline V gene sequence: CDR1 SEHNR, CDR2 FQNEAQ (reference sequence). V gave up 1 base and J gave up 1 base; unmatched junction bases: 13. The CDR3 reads CASSLGGRGPSGSNQPQHF. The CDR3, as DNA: TGTGCCAGCAGCTTAGGGGGTAGGGGGCCTTCGGGGAGCAATCAGCCCCAGCATTTT.

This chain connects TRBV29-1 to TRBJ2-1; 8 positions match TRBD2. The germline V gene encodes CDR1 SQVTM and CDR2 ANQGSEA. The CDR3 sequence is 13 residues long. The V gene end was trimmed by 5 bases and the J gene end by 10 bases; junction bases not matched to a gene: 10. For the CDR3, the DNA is TGCAGCGTTAAAGCGGGGGCAGGTTACGAGCAGTTCTTC. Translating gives CSVKAGAGYEQFF.

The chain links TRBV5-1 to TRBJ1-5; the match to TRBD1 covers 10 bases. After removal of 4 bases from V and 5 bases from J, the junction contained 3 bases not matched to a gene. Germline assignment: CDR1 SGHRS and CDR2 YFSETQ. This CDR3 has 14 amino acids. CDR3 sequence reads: CASSMTGGDQPQHF. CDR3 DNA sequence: TGCGCCAGCAGCATGACAGGGGGCGATCAGCCCCAGCATTTT.

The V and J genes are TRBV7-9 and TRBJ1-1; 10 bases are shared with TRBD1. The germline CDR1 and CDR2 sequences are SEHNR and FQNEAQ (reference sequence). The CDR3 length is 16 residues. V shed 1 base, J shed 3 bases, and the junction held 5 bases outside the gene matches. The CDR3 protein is CASSLGDRGGDTEAFF. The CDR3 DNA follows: TGTGCCAGCAGCTTAGGGGACAGGGGAGGTGACACTGAAGCTTTCTTT.

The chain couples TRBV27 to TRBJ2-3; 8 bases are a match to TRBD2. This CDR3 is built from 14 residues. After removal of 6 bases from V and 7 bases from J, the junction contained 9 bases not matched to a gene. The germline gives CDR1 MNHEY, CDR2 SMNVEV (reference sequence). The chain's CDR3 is CASRRSGDENTQYF. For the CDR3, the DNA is TGTGCCAGCAGACGTAGCGGGGATGAGAATACGCAGTATTTT.

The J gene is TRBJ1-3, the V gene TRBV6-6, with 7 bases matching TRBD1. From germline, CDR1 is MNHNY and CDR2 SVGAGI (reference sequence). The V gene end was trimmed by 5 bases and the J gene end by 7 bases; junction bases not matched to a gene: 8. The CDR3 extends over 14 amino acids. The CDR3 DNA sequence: TGTGCCAGCAGTGATCCACAGGGGTCCAACACCATATATTTT. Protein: CASSDPQGSNTIYF.

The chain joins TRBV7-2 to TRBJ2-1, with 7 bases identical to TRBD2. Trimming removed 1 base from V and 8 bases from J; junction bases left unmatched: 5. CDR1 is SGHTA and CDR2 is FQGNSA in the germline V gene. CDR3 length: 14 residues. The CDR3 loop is CASSLVGGSDEQFF. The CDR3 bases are TGTGCCAGCAGCTTAGTGGGCGGGAGCGATGAGCAGTTCTTC.

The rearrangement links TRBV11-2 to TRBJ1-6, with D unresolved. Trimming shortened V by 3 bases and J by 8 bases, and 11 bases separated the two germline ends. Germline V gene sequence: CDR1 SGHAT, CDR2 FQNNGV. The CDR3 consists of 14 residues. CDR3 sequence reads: CASSLPTWHSPLHF. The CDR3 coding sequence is TGTGCCAGCAGCTTGCCGACCTGGCATTCACCCCTCCACTTT.

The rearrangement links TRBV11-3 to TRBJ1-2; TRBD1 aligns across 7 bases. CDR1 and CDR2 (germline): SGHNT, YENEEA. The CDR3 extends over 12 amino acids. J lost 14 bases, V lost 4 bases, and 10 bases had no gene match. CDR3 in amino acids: CASSSTTGDVTF. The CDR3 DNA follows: TGTGCCAGCAGCTCAACCACAGGGGACGTGACCTTC. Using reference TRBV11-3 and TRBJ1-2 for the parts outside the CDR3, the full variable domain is EAGVVQSPRYKIIEKKQPVAFWCNPISGHNTLYWYLQNLGQGPELLIRYENEEAVDDSQLPKDRFSAERLKGVDSTLKIQPAELGDSAVYLCASSSTTGDVTFGSGTRLTVV.

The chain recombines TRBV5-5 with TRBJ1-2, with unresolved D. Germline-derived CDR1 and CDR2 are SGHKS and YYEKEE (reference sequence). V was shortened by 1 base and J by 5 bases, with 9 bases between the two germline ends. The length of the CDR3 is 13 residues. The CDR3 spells CASSLQASYGYTF. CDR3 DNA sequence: TGTGCCAGCAGCTTGCAAGCGTCTTATGGCTACACCTTC.

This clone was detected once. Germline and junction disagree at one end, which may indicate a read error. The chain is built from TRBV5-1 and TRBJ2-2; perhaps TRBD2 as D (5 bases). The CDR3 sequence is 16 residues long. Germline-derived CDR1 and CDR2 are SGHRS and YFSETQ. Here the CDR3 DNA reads TGCGCCAGCAGCTTATCGGTTACGGGCAACACCGGGGAGCCGTTTTTT. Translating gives CASSLSVTGNTGEPFF. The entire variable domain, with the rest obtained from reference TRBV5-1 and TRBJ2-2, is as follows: KAGVTQTPRYLIKTRGQQVTLSCSPISGHRSVSWYQQTPGQGLQFLFEYFSETQRNKGNFPGRFSGRQFSNSRSEMNVSTLELGDSALYLCASSLSVTGNTGEPFFGEGSRLTVL.

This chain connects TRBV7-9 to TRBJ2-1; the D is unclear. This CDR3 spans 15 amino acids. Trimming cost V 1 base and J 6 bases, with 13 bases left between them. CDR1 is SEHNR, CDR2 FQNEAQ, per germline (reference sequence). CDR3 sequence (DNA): TGTGCCAGCAGCTTAGACTTTGGGCTAGTCAATGAGCAGTTCTTC. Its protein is CASSLDFGLVNEQFF. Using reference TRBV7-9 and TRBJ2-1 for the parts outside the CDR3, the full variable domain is DTGVSQNPRHKITKRGQNVTFRCDPISEHNRLYWYRQTLGQGPEFLTYFQNEAQLEKSRLLSDRFSAERPKGSFSTLEIQRTEQGDSAMYLCASSLDFGLVNEQFFGPGTRLTVL.

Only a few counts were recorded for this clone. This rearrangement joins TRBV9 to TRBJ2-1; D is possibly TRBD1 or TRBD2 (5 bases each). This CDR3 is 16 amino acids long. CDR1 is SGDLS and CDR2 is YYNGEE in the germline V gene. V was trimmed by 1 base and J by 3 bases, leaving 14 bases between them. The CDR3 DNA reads TGTGCCAGCAGCGTAAGGGTAGGGACCTTCTACAATGAGCAGTTCTTC. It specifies CASSVRVGTFYNEQFF.

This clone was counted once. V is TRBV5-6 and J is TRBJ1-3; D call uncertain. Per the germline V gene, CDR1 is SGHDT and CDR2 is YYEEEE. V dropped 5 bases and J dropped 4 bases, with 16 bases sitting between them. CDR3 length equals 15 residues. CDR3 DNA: TGTGCCAGCAGGTCCACCCGGGGTGGAGGAAACACCATATATTTT. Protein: CASRSTRGGGNTIYF. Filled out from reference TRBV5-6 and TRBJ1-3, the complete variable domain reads DAGVTQSPTHLIKTRGQQVTLRCSPKSGHDTVSWYQQALGQGPQFIFQYYEEEERQRGNFPDRFSGHQFPNYSSELNVNALLLGDSALYLCASRSTRGGGNTIYFGEGSWLTVV.